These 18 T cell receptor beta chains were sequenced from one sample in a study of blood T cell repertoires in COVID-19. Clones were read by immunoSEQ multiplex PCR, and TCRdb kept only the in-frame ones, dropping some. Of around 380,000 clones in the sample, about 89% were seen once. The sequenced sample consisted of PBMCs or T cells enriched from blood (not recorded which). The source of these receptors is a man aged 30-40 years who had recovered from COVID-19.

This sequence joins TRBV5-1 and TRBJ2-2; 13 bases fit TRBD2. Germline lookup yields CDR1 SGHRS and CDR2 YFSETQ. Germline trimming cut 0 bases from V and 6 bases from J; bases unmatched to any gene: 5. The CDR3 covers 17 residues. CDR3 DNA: TGCGCCAGCAGCTTGGGGACTAGCGGGGGAGCCCCCGGGGAGCTGTTTTTT. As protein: CASSLGTSGGAPGELFF.

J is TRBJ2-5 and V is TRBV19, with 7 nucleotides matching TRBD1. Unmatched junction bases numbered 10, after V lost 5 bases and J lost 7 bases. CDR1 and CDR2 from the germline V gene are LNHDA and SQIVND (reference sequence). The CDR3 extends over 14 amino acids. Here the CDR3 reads CASSFGTAKTTQYF. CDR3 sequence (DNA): TGTGCCAGTAGTTTTGGGACAGCCAAGACGACCCAGTACTTC. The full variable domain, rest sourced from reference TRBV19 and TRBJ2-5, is DGGITQSPKYLFRKEGQNVTLSCEQNLNHDAMYWYRQDPGQGLRLIYYSQIVNDFQKGDIAEGYSVSREKKESFPLTVTSAQKNPTAFYLCASSFGTAKTTQYFGPGTRLLVL.

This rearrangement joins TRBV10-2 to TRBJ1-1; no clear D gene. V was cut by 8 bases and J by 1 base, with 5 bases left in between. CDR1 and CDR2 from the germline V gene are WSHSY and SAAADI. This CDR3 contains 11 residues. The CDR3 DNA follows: TGCGCCAGCTGGAGGAACACTGAAGCTTTCTTT. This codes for CASWRNTEAFF.

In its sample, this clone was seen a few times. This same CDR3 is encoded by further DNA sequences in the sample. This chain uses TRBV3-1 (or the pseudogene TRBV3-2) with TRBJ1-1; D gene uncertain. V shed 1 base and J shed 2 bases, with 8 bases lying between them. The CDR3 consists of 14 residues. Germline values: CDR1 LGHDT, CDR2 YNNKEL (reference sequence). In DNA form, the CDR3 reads TGTGCCAGCAGCCAAGGCACGGGAAACACTGAAGCTTTCTTT. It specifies CASSQGTGNTEAFF.

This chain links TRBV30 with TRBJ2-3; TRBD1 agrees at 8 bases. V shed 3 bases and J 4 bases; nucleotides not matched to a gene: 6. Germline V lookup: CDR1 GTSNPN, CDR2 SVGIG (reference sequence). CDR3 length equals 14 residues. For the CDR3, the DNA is TGTGCCTGGAGGAGGACAGGGAGTGCAGATACGCAGTATTTT. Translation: CAWRRTGSADTQYF. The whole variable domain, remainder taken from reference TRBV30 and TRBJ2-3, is SQTIHQWPATLVQPVGSPLSLECTVEGTSNPNLYWYRQAAGRGLQLLFYSVGIGQISSEVPQNLSASRPQDRQFILSSKKLLLSDSGFYLCAWRRTGSADTQYFGPGTRLTVL.

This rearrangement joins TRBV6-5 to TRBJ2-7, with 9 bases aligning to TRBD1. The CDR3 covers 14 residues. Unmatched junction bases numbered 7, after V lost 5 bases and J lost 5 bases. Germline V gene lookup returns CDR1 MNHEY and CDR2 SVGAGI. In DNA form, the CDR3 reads TGTGCCAGCAGTAGCGGGACAGGGCGCAACGAGCAGTACTTC. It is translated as CASSSGTGRNEQYF.

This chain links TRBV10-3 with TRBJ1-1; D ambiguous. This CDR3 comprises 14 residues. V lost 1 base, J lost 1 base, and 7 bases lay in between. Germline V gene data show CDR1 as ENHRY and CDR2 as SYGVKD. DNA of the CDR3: TGTGCCATCAGTGAGTACGGCGGGAACACTGAAGCTTTCTTT. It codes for CAISEYGGNTEAFF.

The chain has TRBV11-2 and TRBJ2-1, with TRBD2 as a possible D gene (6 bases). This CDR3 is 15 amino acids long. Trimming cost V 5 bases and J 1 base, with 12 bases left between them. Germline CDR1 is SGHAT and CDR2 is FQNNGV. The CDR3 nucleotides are TGTGCCAGCAGCGGCGTGGGGGGTTCCTACAATGAGCAGTTCTTC. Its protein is CASSGVGGSYNEQFF. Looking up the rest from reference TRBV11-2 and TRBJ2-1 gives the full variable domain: EAGVAQSPRYKIIEKRQSVAFWCNPISGHATLYWYQQILGQGPKLLIQFQNNGVVDDSQLPKDRFSAERLKGVDSTLKIQPAKLEDSAVYLCASSGVGGSYNEQFFGPGTRLTVL.

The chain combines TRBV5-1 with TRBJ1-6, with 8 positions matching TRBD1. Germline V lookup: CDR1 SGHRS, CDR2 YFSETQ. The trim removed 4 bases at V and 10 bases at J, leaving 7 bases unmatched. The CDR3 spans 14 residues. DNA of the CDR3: TGCGCCAGCAGCCCGACGACAGGGGAATCACCCCTCCACTTT. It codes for CASSPTTGESPLHF.

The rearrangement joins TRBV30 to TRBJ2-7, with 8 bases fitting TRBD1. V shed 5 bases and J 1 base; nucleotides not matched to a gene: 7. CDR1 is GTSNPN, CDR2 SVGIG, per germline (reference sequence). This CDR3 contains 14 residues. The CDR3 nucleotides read TGTGCCTGGGAATTTACAGGGGGGTCCTACGAGCAGTACTTC. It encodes CAWEFTGGSYEQYF.

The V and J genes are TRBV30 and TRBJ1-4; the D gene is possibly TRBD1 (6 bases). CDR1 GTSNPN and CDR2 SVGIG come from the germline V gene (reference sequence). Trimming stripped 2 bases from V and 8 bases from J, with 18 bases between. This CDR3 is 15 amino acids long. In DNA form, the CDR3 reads TGTGCCTGGAGTCCCTTCGGGGGGGCCGGGGAAAAACTGTTTTTT. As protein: CAWSPFGGAGEKLFF.

The CDR3 reads CASSVDGQGGKAFF. The DNA of the CDR3 is TGTGCCAGCAGCGTAGACGGACAGGGCGGTAAAGCTTTCTTT. The chain joins TRBV9 to TRBJ1-1, with TRBD1 identical over 8 bases. Germline V lookup: CDR1 SGDLS, CDR2 YYNGEE. The CDR3 is 14 amino acids. The junction had 7 bases not matched to a gene; V was cut back by 0 bases and J by 9 bases.

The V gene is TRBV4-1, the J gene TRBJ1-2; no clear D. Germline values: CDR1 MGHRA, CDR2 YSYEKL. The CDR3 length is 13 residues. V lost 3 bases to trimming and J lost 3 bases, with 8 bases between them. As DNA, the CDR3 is TGCGCCAGCAGCCAGGGCTGGGACTATGGCTACACCTTC. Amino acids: CASSQGWDYGYTF.

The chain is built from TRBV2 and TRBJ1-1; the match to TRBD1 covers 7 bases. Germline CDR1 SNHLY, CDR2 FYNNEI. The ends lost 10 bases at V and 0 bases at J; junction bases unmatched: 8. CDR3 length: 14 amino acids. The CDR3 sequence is CAISGQTMNTEAFF. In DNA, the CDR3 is TGTGCCATTTCGGGACAGACTATGAACACTGAAGCTTTCTTT.

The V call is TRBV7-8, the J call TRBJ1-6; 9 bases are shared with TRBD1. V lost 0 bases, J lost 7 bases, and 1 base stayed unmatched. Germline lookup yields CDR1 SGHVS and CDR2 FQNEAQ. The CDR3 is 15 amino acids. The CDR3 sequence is CASSLAGTGNSPLHF. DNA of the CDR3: TGTGCCAGCAGCTTAGCCGGGACAGGGAATTCACCCCTCCACTTT. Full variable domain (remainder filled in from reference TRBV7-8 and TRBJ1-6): GAGVSQSPRYKVAKRGQDVALRCDPISGHVSLFWYQQALGQGPEFLTYFQNEAQLDKSGLPSDRFFAERPEGSVSTLKIQRTQQEDSAVYLCASSLAGTGNSPLHFGNGTRLTVT.

In nucleotides, the CDR3 is TGTGCCAGCAGCTTAGTTGGACAGGGGAGGAATCAGCCCCAGCATTTT. This codes for CASSLVGQGRNQPQHF. The chain couples TRBV7-2 to TRBJ1-5; TRBD1 matches at 9 bases. V dropped 1 base and J dropped 4; count of bases not matched to a gene: 5. This CDR3 region has 16 residues. The germline V gene encodes CDR1 SGHTA and CDR2 FQGNSA.

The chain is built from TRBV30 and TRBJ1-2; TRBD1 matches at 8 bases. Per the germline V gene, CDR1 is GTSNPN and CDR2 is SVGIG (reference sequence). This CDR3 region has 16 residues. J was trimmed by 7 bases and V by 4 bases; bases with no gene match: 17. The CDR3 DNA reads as TGTGCCTGGAAACAACCCGACGGACAGGGTGAGGGTGGCTACACCTTC. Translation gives CAWKQPDGQGEGGYTF.

The CDR3 DNA reads as TGTGCCAGCAGTTTAGCGGCCGCTAGCACAGATACGCAGTATTTT. Protein sequence: CASSLAAASTDTQYF. V gene TRBV27 combines with J gene TRBJ2-3; no reliable D call. Germline CDR1 reads MNHEY; CDR2 reads SMNVEV (reference sequence). Trimming cost V 2 bases and J 0 bases, with 9 bases left between them. The CDR3 consists of 15 residues.